This T cell receptor beta chain emerged from a study of vaccination effects on CD4 cells after COVID-19 (dated by TCRdb to 2021 to 2024). The study in broad terms: Participants received two doses of either the BNT162b2 or the mRNA-1273 mRNA SARS-CoV-2 vaccine. In both COVID-19 convalescent patients and infection-naive vaccine recipients, the study compared SARS-CoV-2 spike-specific CD4+ TCR repertoires from before mRNA vaccination with those from after it. A total of 10 COVID-19 convalescent patients and a handful of SARS-CoV-2-naive healthy vaccine recipients were included in the full study. The Oncomine TCR Beta short-read assay on an Illumina iSeq 100 was used to sequence cultures from other donors in the study.

V is shortened by 2 bases, J by 1 base, and the region joining them spans 14 bases. The CDR3 goes from the cysteine to the phenylalanine over 16 residues. The read is trimmed to its CDR3 DNA, 48 bases read in frame from base 1. The germline V gene sets CDR1 to MGHRA and CDR2 to YSYEKL. Library preparation employed the immunoSEQ multiplex PCR assay. TCR beta CDR3 sequencing was performed on DNA from the cultured, isolated CD4+ T cells. In the original analysis: Non-productive TCR sequences were removed, reads were trimmed to the CDR3 region, and CDR3s of at least 7 amino acids were retained. The MANAFEST web app was used to pick out antigen-specific clonotypes by comparing their expansion in peptide wells with that in reference cultures. To be called positive, a clone needed expansion at FDR<0.05 compared with the reference and with all other wells, an odds ratio greater than 5, and a frequency greater than 0.1% in two replicate wells. A clonotype was called cross-reactive if it was significantly expanded both in SARS-CoV-2 spike wells and in at least one common cold coronavirus spike condition. CDR3 similarity was assessed by Levenshtein distance with the stringdist R package, and unrooted trees were built with ape in R 3.6.1. TCRdb mirrors the immuneACCESS table, restricted to in-frame sequences. Some clones are absent from its copies; in checked studies, under half trace to an unresolved V gene, and the reason for the others is unknown. Clone size and V and J calls were adopted from that table, with D and trimming inferred from the DNA. Within this sample are about 73,000 clones, with 78% of them counted one time only. The ten top clones hold roughly a tenth of the sample.

In the ViraFEST assay, PBMC were stimulated with viral peptide pools, and antigen-specific CD4+ T cell clonotypes were then identified by expansion using TCR sequencing. After around eleven days of culture, CD4+ T cells were isolated with the EasySep CD4+ T cell isolation kit. None of the healthy vaccine recipients had a prior SARS-CoV-2 infection, which was confirmed by nucleocapsid antibody tests that came back negative both before and after vaccination. Each well held around 1.9 million PBMC cultured in IMDM containing roughly 5% human AB serum, around 9.3 IU/ml IL-2 and gentamicin, along with roughly 10 ug/ml peptides. On days 3 and 7, half of the culture medium was replaced with fresh IL-2-containing medium. Each peptide stimulation condition was cultured in triplicate wells unless otherwise noted. PBMC were separated from whole blood using Ficoll-Paque Plus gradient centrifugation and were then either cryopreserved at -140C or used fresh. Overlapping peptide pools spanned the spike proteins of SARS-CoV-2 and the common cold coronaviruses HCoV-NL63, HCoV-OC43 and HCoV-229E. Genomic DNA was extracted from cultured CD4+ T cells with the QIAamp micro DNA kit.

Results the study describes overall, beyond this receptor: At late post-vaccination timepoints, both infection-induced and vaccine-induced clones showed marked clonal contraction, consistent with waning T cell responses. In healthy vaccine recipients, vaccine-induced clones were almost all SARS-CoV-2 mono-reactive, with only 1 of 255 cross-reactive with common cold coronaviruses. The study was limited by a small number of convalescent patients, and early post-infection timepoints were lacking.

Notes on this clone: Its antigen is still unknown. No base quality information exists; no much larger clone differs at one position.

The TCR was taken from a human donor who received a COVID-19 vaccine. The sequence is built from TRBV4-1 and TRBJ2-5; the D gene cannot be named for sure. The specimen comprised CD4+ T cells from PBMCs cultured with SARS-CoV-2 spike peptides, sampled before COVID-19 vaccination. Read against the paper, the sample's cell subset or site label means: SARS-CoV-2 spike overlapping peptide pool stimulation. The sequenced DNA: TGCGCCAGCAGCCAATTGAATTTGGGATTCCAAGAGACCCAGTACTTC. This is translated as CASSQLNLGFQETQYF.